This T cell receptor (beta chain) derives from a study of cytomegalovirus exposure and HLA in healthy donors. V lost 4 bases and J 1 base, leaving 13 bases between the germline ends. In germline, CDR1 is SGHTA, CDR2 FQGNSA. This CDR3 is 15 amino acids long. PCR primers comprised 60 Vbeta and 13 Jbeta primers. Here immunoSEQ multiplex PCR was the method, and the copy in TCRdb shows in-frame clones only, minus some. This sample carries 150,000 to 200,000 clones, 73% of them seen once, and the ten largest clones take 5.4%. A note on this clone: Antigen specificity is unknown.

Overall study results and limits: Most of the CMV-associated TCR beta chains (in a later analysis) appeared to be HLA-restricted. In terms of immune exposure information, only CMV serostatus was available. The study designated 150 to 200 TCR beta chains cytomegalovirus-associated.

The material sequenced was PBMCs. The genes are TRBV7-2 and TRBJ1-2; no firm D call. The TCR was taken from a woman under 30 in good health and CMV-seropositive. The CDR3 DNA follows: TGTGCCAGCAGCTCTGAGGGCGGGAATAACTATGGCTACACCTTC. Protein: CASSSEGGNNYGYTF.